The present T cell receptor (beta chain) was sequenced within a study of CD8+ T cells in alopecia areata. Regarding treatment: oral pan-JAK inhibitor, 5-10 mg twice daily. Isolated RNA was reverse transcribed into cDNA used as the sequencing template. Measured with immunoSEQ multiplex PCR; TCRdb has only the in-frame clones, and not every one. The sample lists tens of thousands of clones; 66% were seen once. This TCR derives from a human donor with alopecia areata. The source was CD8+ T cells sorted from blood, collected at week 24, from a patient treated with tofacitinib.

For the CDR3, the DNA is TGCAGCGGGACGACAGGGGACCACACTGAAGCTTTCTTT. Translated, it gives CSGTTGDHTEAFF. This chain uses TRBV29-1 with TRBJ1-1; TRBD1 aligns across 8 bases. CDR1 and CDR2 from the germline V gene are SQVTM and ANQGSEA. The CDR3 extends over 13 amino acids. V lost 7 bases, J lost 3 bases, and 7 bases stayed unmatched.